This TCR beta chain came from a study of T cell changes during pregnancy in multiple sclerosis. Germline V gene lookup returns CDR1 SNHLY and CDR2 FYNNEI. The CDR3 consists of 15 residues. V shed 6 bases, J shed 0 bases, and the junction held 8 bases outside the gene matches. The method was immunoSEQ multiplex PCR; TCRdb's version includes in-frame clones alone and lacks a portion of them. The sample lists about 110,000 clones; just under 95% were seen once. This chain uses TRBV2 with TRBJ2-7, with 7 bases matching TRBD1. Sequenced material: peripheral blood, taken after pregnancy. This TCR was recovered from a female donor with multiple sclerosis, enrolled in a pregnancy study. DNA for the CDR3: TGTGCCAGCAGCTTAGACAGGGCCAACTCCTACGAGCAGTACTTC. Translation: CASSLDRANSYEQYF.